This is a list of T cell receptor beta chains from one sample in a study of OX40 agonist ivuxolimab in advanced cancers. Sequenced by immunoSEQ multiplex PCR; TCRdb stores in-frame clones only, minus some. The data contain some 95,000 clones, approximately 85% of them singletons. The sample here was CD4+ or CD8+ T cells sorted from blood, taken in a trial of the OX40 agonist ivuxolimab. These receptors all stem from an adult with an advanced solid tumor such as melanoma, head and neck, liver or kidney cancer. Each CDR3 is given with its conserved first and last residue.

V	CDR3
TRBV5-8	CASSPWTGNTDTQYF
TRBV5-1	CASSRHSGANVLTF
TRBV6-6	CASSYGSASTYEQYF
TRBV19	CASTFNSNQPQHF
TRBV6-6	CASSFGQEAFF
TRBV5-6	CASSWTSGTDEQYF
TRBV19	CASSNGGLAGGDYNEQFF
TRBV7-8	CASGGRRLNTGELFF
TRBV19	CASSWTMNTEAFF
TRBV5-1	CASSLDGRAGETQYF
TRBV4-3	CASSHWTGENIQYF